Here is one T cell receptor (beta chain) with its context. The entry originates in a study of control samples from healthy donors and cancer patients. This table comes from immunoSEQ multiplex PCR, and its TCRdb copy is limited to in-frame clones, with some not included. The sample lists about 78,000 clones, 85% to 90% occurring once. The sample taken for sequencing was blood. This TCR was sampled from a woman aged 60 to 75 in good health.

The CDR3 spells CASSPGQGGTDTQYF. CDR3 bases: TGTGCCAGCAGTCCCGGACAGGGGGGCACAGATACGCAGTATTTT. The V gene is TRBV2, the J gene TRBJ2-3; TRBD1 matches 10 bases. CDR3 length: 15 amino acids. Per germline, CDR1 SNHLY and CDR2 FYNNEI. J was trimmed by 1 base and V by 5 bases; bases with no gene match: 3.